The 6 T cell receptor beta chains listed next were all sequenced from one sample in a study of cytomegalovirus exposure and HLA in healthy donors. Both 60 Vbeta primers and 13 Jbeta primers went into the PCR. Sequenced by immunoSEQ multiplex PCR; TCRdb stores in-frame clones only, minus some. Among some 90,000 clones listed, more than 75% were seen once. The sequenced sample was PBMCs. All receptors derive from a woman between 50 and 59 years old in good health and CMV-seropositive.

This chain uses TRBV19 with TRBJ2-5; tentative D call: TRBD1 (6 bases). The J call is uncertain, as TRBJ2-7 better fits the DNA end. Germline V gene data show CDR1 as LNHDA and CDR2 as SQIVND (reference sequence). The CDR3 loop spans 14 amino acids. For the CDR3, the DNA is TGTGCCAGTAGTTCCTCGACAGGAAGGTACGAGCAGTACTTC. Amino acids: CASSSSTGRYEQYF.

The chain carries TRBV7-2 and TRBJ1-2; 8 bases fit TRBD1. From germline, CDR1 is SGHTA and CDR2 FQGNSA. The junction had 12 bases not matched to a gene; V was cut back by 5 bases and J by 4 bases. The CDR3 contains 16 residues. The CDR3 sequence: CASSHQGDRYSYGYTF. The CDR3 DNA follows: TGTGCCAGCAGCCACCAGGGGGACAGGTACTCCTATGGCTACACCTTC.

The gene calls are TRBV21-1 and TRBJ1-1. TRBV21-1 is assigned pseudogene status. The CDR3 is 13 amino acids. CDR3 sequence reads: CASSKIRRTEAFF. CDR3 bases: TGTGCCAGCAGCAAGATTAGGAGGACTGAAGCTTTCTTT.

This chain connects TRBV5-5 to TRBJ1-2; D unresolved. The CDR3 covers 15 residues. CDR1 is SGHKS and CDR2 is YYEKEE in the germline V gene (reference sequence). V was shortened by 3 bases and J by 0 bases, with 12 bases between the two germline ends. CDR3 in amino acids: CASSSGIFTNYGYTF. In DNA form, the CDR3 reads TGTGCCAGCAGCTCCGGGATTTTCACTAACTATGGCTACACCTTC. The full variable domain, completed using reference TRBV5-5 and TRBJ1-2, is DAGVTQSPTHLIKTRGQQVTLRCSPISGHKSVSWYQQVLGQGPQFIFQYYEKEERGRGNFPDRFSARQFPNYSSELNVNALLLGDSALYLCASSSGIFTNYGYTFGSGTRLTVV.

This clone showed up just a few times. The chain recombines TRBV5-6 with TRBJ2-5, with a weak D call TRBD1 (6 bases). CDR1 and CDR2 from the germline V gene are SGHDT and YYEEEE. The ends were cut back, 5 bases at V and 3 bases at J, with 17 bases in the middle. This CDR3 comprises 15 residues. The CDR3 region is CASRISQGGEETQYF. Here the CDR3 DNA reads TGTGCCAGCAGGATATCACAGGGTGGGGAAGAGACCCAGTACTTC.

This chain links TRBV5-1 with TRBJ1-6; D is undetermined. This CDR3 contains 14 residues. Trimming removed 4 bases from V and 7 bases from J, with 12 bases in between. Germline V lookup: CDR1 SGHRS, CDR2 YFSETQ. CDR3 sequence: CASSTGEANSPLHF. The CDR3 nucleotides are TGCGCCAGCAGCACTGGGGAGGCGAATTCACCCCTCCACTTT.